This is a list of T cell receptor beta chains from one sample in a study of blood T cell repertoires in COVID-19. Assay: immunoSEQ multiplex PCR; the TCRdb copy retains only in-frame clones and omits some. The repertoire holds 100,000 to 150,000 clones, with roughly 88% as singletons. Material for sequencing was peripheral blood. The origin of the receptors is a woman of 80 years or more with acute or convalescent COVID-19. Both conserved end residues are part of each CDR3. A D gene is named only where the DNA matches it firmly. Part of the rows lack a size; the others show once, few, many or a class for expanded clones.

TRBJ1-1,TRBV5-4,.,.,CASSLMKGLTEAFF,TGTGCCAGCAGCTTGATGAAGGGGCTCACTGAAGCTTTCTTT
TRBJ2-3,TRBV6-1,few,.,CASSDLSGSTDTQYF,TGTGCCAGCAGTGATCTAAGCGGTAGCACAGATACGCAGTATTTT
TRBJ1-1,TRBV29-1,.,.,CSVELLDRLNTEAFF,TGCAGCGTTGAGCTCCTTGACAGGTTGAACACTGAAGCTTTCTTT
TRBJ1-1,TRBV29-1,.,.,CSVGPGLDTEAFF,TGCAGCGTTGGACCAGGACTTGACACTGAAGCTTTCTTT
TRBJ2-2,TRBV19,once,.,CASRGSDSSTGELFF,TGTGCCAGTAGGGGGTCGGACAGTAGCACCGGGGAGCTGTTTTTT
TRBJ1-2,TRBV18,.,.,CASSPDQGNYGYTF,TGTGCCAGCTCACCAGATCAGGGCAACTATGGCTACACCTTC
TRBJ2-7,TRBV4-1,once,.,CASSQGGNARGEQYF,TGCGCCAGCAGCCAAGGCGGGAACGCTCGGGGCGAGCAGTACTTC
TRBJ1-1,TRBV7-9,.,.,CASSSAHRNTEAFF,TGTGCCAGCAGCTCGGCTCACAGGAACACTGAAGCTTTCTTT
TRBJ2-1,TRBV5-1,.,TRBD2,CASSPSISGSRHEQFF,TGCGCCAGCAGTCCATCCATTAGCGGGAGTCGCCATGAGCAGTTCTTC
TRBJ2-2,TRBV5-1,once,TRBD1,CASSLDRGLFGGELFF,TGCGCCAGCAGCTTGGACAGGGGGCTTTTTGGCGGGGAGCTGTTTTTT
TRBJ1-2,TRBV29-1,.,TRBD1,CSDGQGPIYGYTF,TGCAGCGACGGACAGGGGCCGATCTATGGCTACACCTTC
TRBJ1-1,TRBV5-6,.,TRBD1,CASSLRGTGGIAFF,TGTGCCAGCAGCTTGAGAGGGACAGGGGGGATCGCTTTCTTT
TRBJ2-2,TRBV5-1,few,TRBD2,CASSLASGVNTGELFF,TGCGCCAGCAGCTTGGCCAGCGGGGTGAACACCGGGGAGCTGTTTTTT
TRBJ2-1,TRBV9,.,TRBD1,CASSVEQGANNEQFF,TGTGCCAGCAGCGTAGAACAGGGGGCTAACAATGAGCAGTTCTTC
TRBJ2-1,TRBV24-1,.,.,CATSPTGNEQFF,TGTGCCACCAGTCCGACAGGCAATGAGCAGTTCTTC
TRBJ2-1,TRBV4-1,.,.,CASSQVGQGGLNEQFF,TGCGCCAGCAGCCAAGTAGGCCAGGGGGGACTCAATGAGCAGTTCTTC
TRBJ1-5,TRBV19,.,TRBD1,CASSSDRGNQPQHF,TGTGCCAGTAGTTCGGACAGGGGCAATCAGCCCCAGCATTTT
TRBJ2-2,TRBV7-6,.,.,CASSLGASAELFF,TGTGCCAGCAGCTTAGGGGCCTCAGCGGAGCTGTTTTTT
TRBJ1-4,TRBV19,.,.,CASSRQGISEKLFF,TGTGCCAGTAGTCGGCAGGGGATCAGTGAAAAACTGTTTTTT
TRBJ1-1,TRBV29-1,.,TRBD1,CSTGQGDTEAFF,TGCAGCACCGGACAGGGGGACACTGAAGCTTTCTTT
TRBJ1-4,TRBV11-2,.,.,CASSLVWQGNEKLFF,TGTGCCAGCAGCTTAGTTTGGCAGGGGAATGAAAAACTGTTTTTT
TRBJ1-2,TRBV5-6,.,TRBD1,CASSPPGQGSRGYTF,TGTGCCAGCAGCCCCCCGGGACAGGGATCCCGGGGCTACACCTTC
TRBJ1-6,TRBV18,.,.,CASSPGTQYNSPLHF,TGTGCCAGCTCACCAGGGACACAATATAATTCACCCCTCCACTTT
TRBJ1-2,TRBV28,.,TRBD1,CASSFRGTGPGYTF,TGTGCCAGCAGTTTTCGGGGGACAGGACCGGGCTACACCTTC
TRBJ2-5,TRBV2,.,TRBD2,CASSEGGRGETQYF,TGTGCCAGCAGTGAGGGAGGGCGGGGCGAGACCCAGTACTTC
TRBJ1-1,TRBV27,.,TRBD1,CASRGTGGSTEAFF,TGTGCCAGCAGGGGGACAGGGGGCTCCACTGAAGCTTTCTTT
TRBJ2-6,TRBV3-1/TRBV3-2,.,.,CASSQDFPGSRGANVLTF,TGTGCCAGCAGCCAAGATTTCCCAGGGTCTAGAGGGGCCAACGTCCTGACTTTC
TRBJ2-7,TRBV21-1,.,.,CASSKVADYEQYF,TGTGCCAGCAGCAAGGTGGCCGATTACGAGCAGTACTTC
TRBJ1-2,TRBV19,.,.,CASSSLPGQANYGYTF,TGTGCCAGTAGTAGCTTACCGGGACAAGCTAACTATGGCTACACCTTC
TRBJ2-1,TRBV5-1,once,.,CASSLDTGVRNEQFF,TGCGCCAGCAGCTTGGACACGGGAGTAAGAAATGAGCAGTTCTTC
TRBJ2-1,TRBV29-1,.,TRBD2,CSVGGLAGSSYNEQFF,TGCAGCGTTGGGGGACTAGCGGGAAGCTCCTACAATGAGCAGTTCTTC
TRBJ1-2,TRBV19,.,.,CASSIHGNYGYTF,TGTGCCAGTAGTATACACGGGAACTATGGCTACACCTTC
TRBJ2-1,TRBV27,.,.,CASSLWRGPPNNEQFF,TGTGCCAGCAGTTTATGGAGGGGGCCCCCCAACAATGAGCAGTTCTTC
TRBJ1-2,TRBV5-1,.,.,CASSLLPGSYGYTF,TGCGCCAGCAGCTTGCTTCCAGGGTCCTATGGCTACACCTTC
TRBJ1-6,TRBV9,.,TRBD1,CASSATGDSPLHF,TGTGCCAGCAGCGCCACAGGGGACTCACCCCTCCACTTT
TRBJ1-5,TRBV15,.,TRBD1,CATSREGQGNQPQHF,TGTGCCACCAGCAGAGAAGGACAGGGCAATCAGCCCCAGCATTTT
TRBJ1-2,TRBV4-2,.,TRBD1,CASSQDSGGTNYGYTF,TGTGCCAGCAGCCAAGATTCAGGGGGTACTAACTATGGCTACACCTTC
TRBJ2-5,TRBV18,.,.,CASSPPPVEETQYF,TGTGCCAGCTCACCTCCGCCAGTGGAGGAGACCCAGTACTTC
TRBJ1-2,TRBV9,once,TRBD1,CASSAPYGQGDGYTF,TGTGCCAGCAGCGCCCCCTATGGACAGGGGGATGGCTACACCTTC
TRBJ2-7,TRBV5-5,.,.,CASSLIPGLYGDEQYF,TGTGCCAGCAGCTTGATCCCGGGACTGTACGGCGACGAGCAGTACTTC
TRBJ2-2,TRBV5-1,few,.,CASNPGNTGELFF,TGCGCCAGCAATCCAGGGAACACCGGGGAGCTGTTTTTT
TRBJ1-3,TRBV2,.,TRBD1,CASSRGGAGGNTIYF,TGTGCCAGCAGTCGAGGGGGCGCGGGGGGAAACACCATATATTTT
TRBJ2-2,TRBV11-2,.,.,CASSLVRGIGELFF,TGTGCCAGCAGCTTAGTCAGGGGAATCGGGGAGCTGTTTTTT
TRBJ1-1,TRBV19,.,TRBD1,CASSTTRQGQAFF,TGTGCCAGTAGTACAACCAGACAGGGTCAAGCTTTCTTT
TRBJ2-5,TRBV6-1,.,.,CASSEDLRPSGGTQYF,TGTGCCAGCAGTGAAGATTTGAGGCCCTCGGGTGGGACCCAGTACTTC
TRBJ2-3,TRBV7-9,.,.,CASSLALAMDTQYF,TGTGCCAGCAGCTTAGCGCTAGCGATGGATACGCAGTATTTT
TRBJ1-5,TRBV7-2,.,.,CASSLVATFNQPQHF,TGTGCCAGCAGCTTAGTGGCCACCTTCAATCAGCCCCAGCATTTT
TRBJ1-5,TRBV19,once,.,CARAKRADSNQPQHF,TGTGCCAGGGCTAAGAGGGCGGATAGCAATCAGCCCCAGCATTTT
TRBJ1-5,TRBV28,.,TRBD1,CASRSGQGSRGAQHF,TGTGCCAGCAGGAGTGGACAGGGGAGCCGGGGGGCCCAGCATTTT
TRBJ2-7,TRBV19,.,TRBD1,CASSNRDRRNEQYF,TGTGCCAGTAGTAACCGGGACAGGAGAAACGAGCAGTACTTC
TRBJ2-5,TRBV19,.,.,CASSTRETQYF,TGTGCCAGTAGTACTAGAGAGACCCAGTACTTC
TRBJ2-2,TRBV4-1,few,.,CASSRPGGELFF,TGCGCCAGCAGCCGCCCCGGCGGGGAGCTGTTTTTT
TRBJ2-3,TRBV4-2,.,TRBD2,CASSLSGTSGATDTQYF,TGTGCCAGCAGCCTGTCCGGGACTAGCGGGGCCACAGATACGCAGTATTTT